This T cell receptor beta chain was captured by sequencing in a study of blood T cells in healthy people across ages. A second PCR of roughly 7 to 11 cycles used a sample-barcoded 5' primer and a J-beta primer mix. A template-switch adaptor with 12 random nucleotides tagged each cDNA molecule. MiXCR, applied by TCRdb to the 5' RACE reads, yields one record per CDR3 protein. This table has over 600,000 distinct CDR3 sequences, around 20% appearing once. About this clonotype itself: Its specificity is not known.

Study-level findings and limits: Per million T cells, TCR beta diversity dropped roughly linearly as age increased.

V trimming: 3 bases; J trimming: 7 bases; junction bases outside the gene matches: 0. The CDR3 sequence is 13 residues long. Input material: blood. This chain joins TRBV12-3 or TRBV12-4 and TRBJ1-6, with 7 bases identical to TRBD1. The receptor was derived from a man in his 70s in good health. This CDR3 reads CASSLDRNSPLHF. CDR3 nucleotides: TGTGCCAGCAGTTTGGACAGGAATTCACCCCTCCACTTT.